This is a list of T cell receptor beta chains from one sample in a study of beta chain features in type 1 diabetes. Clones were read by immunoSEQ multiplex PCR, and TCRdb kept only the in-frame ones, dropping some. The table records roughly 700,000 clones, roughly 13% of them present only once. The sample consisted of naive CD4+ T cells from blood. These receptors all come from a man younger than 30 with type 1 diabetes. The CDR3 runs from the conserved cysteine through the conserved F or W. Fields, in order: clone size, J gene, D gene, V gene, CDR3 protein, CDR3 DNA. D genes are given only for firm matches. Clone size is shown for a subset of rows, as once, few, many or a class of expanded clone.

abundance: -; j_gene: TRBJ2-5; d_gene: -; v_gene: TRBV6-5; CDR3aa: CASSYSFSQETQYF; CDR3nt: TGTGCCAGCAGTTACTCATTCAGCCAAGAGACCCAGTACTTC
abundance: few; j_gene: TRBJ1-5; d_gene: TRBD1; v_gene: TRBV19; CDR3aa: CASSPGQGARWPQHF; CDR3nt: TGTGCCAGTAGTCCGGGACAGGGGGCGAGATGGCCCCAGCATTTT
abundance: few; j_gene: TRBJ2-1; d_gene: TRBD1; v_gene: TRBV7-3; CDR3aa: CASTPTLGWDRVSNEQFF; CDR3nt: TGTGCCAGCACTCCAACCTTGGGGTGGGACAGGGTATCGAATGAGCAGTTCTTC
abundance: -; j_gene: TRBJ2-4; d_gene: -; v_gene: TRBV5-1; CDR3aa: CASSLARGEAKNIQYF; CDR3nt: TGCGCCAGCAGCTTGGCCAGGGGAGAGGCCAAAAACATTCAGTACTTC
abundance: -; j_gene: TRBJ1-2; d_gene: -; v_gene: TRBV29-1; CDR3aa: CSGGAVEGNYGYTF; CDR3nt: TGCAGCGGCGGGGCGGTTGAGGGGAACTATGGCTACACCTTC
abundance: -; j_gene: TRBJ1-2; d_gene: TRBD1; v_gene: TRBV11-2; CDR3aa: CASSLDREYGYTF; CDR3nt: TGTGCCAGCAGTTTAGACAGGGAATATGGCTACACCTTC
abundance: few; j_gene: TRBJ2-7; d_gene: -; v_gene: TRBV23-1; CDR3aa: CASSKRETRNSYEQYF; CDR3nt: TGCGCCAGCAGTAAGCGCGAAACCAGGAACTCCTACGAGCAGTACTTC
abundance: once; j_gene: TRBJ2-1; d_gene: -; v_gene: TRBV5-1; CDR3aa: CASSLIGSSYNEQFF; CDR3nt: TGCGCCAGCAGCTTAATCGGAAGCTCCTACAATGAGCAGTTCTTC
abundance: few; j_gene: TRBJ2-5; d_gene: -; v_gene: TRBV29-1; CDR3aa: CSVAPVETQYF; CDR3nt: TGCAGCGTTGCCCCAGTCGAGACCCAGTACTTC
abundance: few; j_gene: TRBJ2-3; d_gene: -; v_gene: TRBV30; CDR3aa: CACEQTAYTQYF; CDR3nt: TGTGCCTGCGAACAGACTGCCTATACGCAGTATTTT
abundance: -; j_gene: TRBJ1-5; d_gene: -; v_gene: TRBV19; CDR3aa: CASTRPGTAWQPQHF; CDR3nt: TGTGCCAGTACACGTCCCGGGACCGCCTGGCAGCCCCAGCATTTT
abundance: few; j_gene: TRBJ2-5; d_gene: TRBD1; v_gene: TRBV7-9; CDR3aa: CASIPDRFQETQYF; CDR3nt: TGTGCCAGCATCCCGGACAGGTTCCAAGAGACCCAGTACTTC
abundance: -; j_gene: TRBJ2-7; d_gene: -; v_gene: TRBV11-1; CDR3aa: CASSLGGRPGLDGPEQYF; CDR3nt: TGTGCCAGCAGCTTAGGCGGCAGGCCAGGGCTGGATGGGCCCGAGCAGTACTTC